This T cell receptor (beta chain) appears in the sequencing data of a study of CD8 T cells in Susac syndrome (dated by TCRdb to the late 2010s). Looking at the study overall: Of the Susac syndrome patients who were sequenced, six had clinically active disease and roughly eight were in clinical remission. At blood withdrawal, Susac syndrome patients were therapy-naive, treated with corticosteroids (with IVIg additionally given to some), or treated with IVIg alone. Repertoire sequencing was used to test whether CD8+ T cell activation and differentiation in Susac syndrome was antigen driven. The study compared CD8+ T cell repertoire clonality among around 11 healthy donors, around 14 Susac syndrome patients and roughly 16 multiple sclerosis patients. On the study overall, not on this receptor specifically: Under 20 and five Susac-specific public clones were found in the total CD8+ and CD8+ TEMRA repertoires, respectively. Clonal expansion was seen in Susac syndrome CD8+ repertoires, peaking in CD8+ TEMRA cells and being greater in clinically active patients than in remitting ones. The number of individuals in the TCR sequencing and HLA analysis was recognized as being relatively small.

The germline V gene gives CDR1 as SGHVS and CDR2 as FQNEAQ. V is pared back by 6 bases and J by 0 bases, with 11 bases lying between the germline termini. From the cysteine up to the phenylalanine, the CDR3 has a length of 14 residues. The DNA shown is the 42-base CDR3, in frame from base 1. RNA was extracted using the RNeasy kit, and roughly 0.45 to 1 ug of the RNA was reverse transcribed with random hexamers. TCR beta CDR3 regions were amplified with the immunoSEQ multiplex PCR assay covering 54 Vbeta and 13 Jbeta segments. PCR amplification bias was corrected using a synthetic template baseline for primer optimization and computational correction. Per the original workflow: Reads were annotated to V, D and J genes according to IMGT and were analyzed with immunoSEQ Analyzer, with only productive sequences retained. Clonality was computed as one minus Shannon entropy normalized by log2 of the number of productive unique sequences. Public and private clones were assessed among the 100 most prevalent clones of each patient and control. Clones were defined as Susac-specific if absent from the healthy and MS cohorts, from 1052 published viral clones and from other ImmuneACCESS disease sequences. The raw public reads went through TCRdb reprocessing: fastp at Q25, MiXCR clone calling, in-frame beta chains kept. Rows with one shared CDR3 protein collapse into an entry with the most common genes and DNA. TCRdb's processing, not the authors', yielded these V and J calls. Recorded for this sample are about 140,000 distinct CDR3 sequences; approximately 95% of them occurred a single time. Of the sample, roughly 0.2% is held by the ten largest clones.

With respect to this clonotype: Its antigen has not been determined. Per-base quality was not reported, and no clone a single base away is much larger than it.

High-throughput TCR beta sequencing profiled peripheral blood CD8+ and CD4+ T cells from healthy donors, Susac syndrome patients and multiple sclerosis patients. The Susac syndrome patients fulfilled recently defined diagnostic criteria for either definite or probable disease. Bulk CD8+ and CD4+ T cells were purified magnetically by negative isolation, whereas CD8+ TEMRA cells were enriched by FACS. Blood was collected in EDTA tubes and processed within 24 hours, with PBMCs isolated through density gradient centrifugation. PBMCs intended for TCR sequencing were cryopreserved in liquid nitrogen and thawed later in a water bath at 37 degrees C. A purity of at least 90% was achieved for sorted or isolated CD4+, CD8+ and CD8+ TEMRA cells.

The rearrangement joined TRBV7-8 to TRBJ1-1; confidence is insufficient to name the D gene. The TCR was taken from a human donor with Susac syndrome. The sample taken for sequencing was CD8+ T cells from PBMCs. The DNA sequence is TGTGCCAGCAGGCCGGCAGAGTTGAACACTGAAGCTTTCTTT. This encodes CASRPAELNTEAFF.